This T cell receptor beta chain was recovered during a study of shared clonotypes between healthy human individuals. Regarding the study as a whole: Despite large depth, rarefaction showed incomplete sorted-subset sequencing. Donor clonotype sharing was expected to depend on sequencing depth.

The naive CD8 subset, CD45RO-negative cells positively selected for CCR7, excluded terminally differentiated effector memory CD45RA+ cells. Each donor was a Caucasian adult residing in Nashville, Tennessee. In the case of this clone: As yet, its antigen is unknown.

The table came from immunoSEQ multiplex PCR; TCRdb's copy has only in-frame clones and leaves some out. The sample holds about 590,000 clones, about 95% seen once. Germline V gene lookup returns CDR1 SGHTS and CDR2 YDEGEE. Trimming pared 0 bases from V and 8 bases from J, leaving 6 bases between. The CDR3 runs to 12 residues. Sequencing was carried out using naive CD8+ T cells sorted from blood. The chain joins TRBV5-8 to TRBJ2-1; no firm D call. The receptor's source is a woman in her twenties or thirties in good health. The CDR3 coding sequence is TGTGCCAGCAGCTTGGTTGTAGATGAGCAGTTCTTC. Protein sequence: CASSLVVDEQFF.